This T cell receptor (beta chain) was retrieved from a study of blood T cell repertoires in COVID-19. Across the study: From T cells, B-cell-depleted T cells, or PBMCs came the material, which was cDNA or gDNA.

How the authors handled the data: Scientists estimated how many nucleated cells there were by amplifying reference gene primers. This table comes from immunoSEQ multiplex PCR, and its TCRdb copy is limited to in-frame clones, with some not included. D and trimming come from the DNA, and the V and J calls and clone size come from that table. The data hold approximately 70,000 clones, with 85% to 90% observed a single time. The CDR3 runs to 15 residues. Germline V lookup: CDR1 KGHSH, CDR2 LQKENI. The ends lost 5 bases at V and 1 base at J; junction bases unmatched: 4. The sequencing input was peripheral blood. The gene calls are TRBV18 and TRBJ2-7; TRBD2 matches 11 bases. The TCR originated in a man in his 70s with active or convalescent COVID-19. The CDR3 coding sequence is TGTGCCAGCTCAACTACTAGCGGGGGATCCTACGAGCAGTACTTC. This translates into CASSTTSGGSYEQYF.